This T cell receptor beta chain was documented in a study of Graves' ophthalmopathy and Graves' hyperthyroidism. Establishment of the diagnosis relied upon clinical symptoms, serum thyroxine, TRAb, thyroid ultrasound and orbital computed tomography. Sampling around 10 ml of fresh peripheral blood provided the PBMCs. The TCR beta CDR3 regions underwent amplification from RNA transcripts. HTBI primers were employed in first-round RT-PCR, then a second-round multiplex PCR followed. TCRdb processed the multiplex PCR reads anew with MiXCR; each CDR3 protein has one entry. The sample lists 300,000 or so distinct CDR3 sequences, 17% seen once, with 9% to 15% in the top ten. The sequence derives from an adult man with Graves' ophthalmopathy. The sample was peripheral blood.

The CDR3 loop is CASSGYPSTGELFF. CDR3 bases: TGTGCCAGCAGCGGGTATCCGAGCACCGGGGAGCTGTTTTTT. The chain is built from TRBV28 and TRBJ2-2, with D unresolved. The V end was cut by 6 bases, the J end by 4 bases, with 12 bases between. CDR1 and CDR2 from the germline V gene are MDHEN and SYDVKM. This CDR3 is built from 14 residues. The whole variable domain, filled in from reference TRBV28 and TRBJ2-2, reads DVKVTQSSRYLVKRTGEKVFLECVQDMDHENMFWYRQDPGLGLRLIYFSYDVKMKEKGDIPEGYSVSREKKERFSLILESASTNQTSMYLCASSGYPSTGELFFGEGSRLTVL.